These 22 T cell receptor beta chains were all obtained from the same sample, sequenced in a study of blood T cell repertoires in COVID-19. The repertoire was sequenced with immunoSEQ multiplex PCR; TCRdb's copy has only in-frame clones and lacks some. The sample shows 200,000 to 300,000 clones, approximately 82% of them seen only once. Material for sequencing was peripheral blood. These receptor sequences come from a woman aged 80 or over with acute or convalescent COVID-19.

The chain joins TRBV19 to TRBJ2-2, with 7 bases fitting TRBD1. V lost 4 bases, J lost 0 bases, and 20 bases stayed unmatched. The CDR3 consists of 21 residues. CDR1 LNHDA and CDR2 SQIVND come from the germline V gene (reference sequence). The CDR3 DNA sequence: TGTGCCAGTAGTACCCGACAGGGAAATTTTCTAGCCAACGCGAACACCGGGGAGCTGTTTTTT. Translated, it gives CASSTRQGNFLANANTGELFF. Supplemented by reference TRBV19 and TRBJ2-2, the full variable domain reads DGGITQSPKYLFRKEGQNVTLSCEQNLNHDAMYWYRQDPGQGLRLIYYSQIVNDFQKGDIAEGYSVSREKKESFPLTVTSAQKNPTAFYLCASSTRQGNFLANANTGELFFGEGSRLTVL.

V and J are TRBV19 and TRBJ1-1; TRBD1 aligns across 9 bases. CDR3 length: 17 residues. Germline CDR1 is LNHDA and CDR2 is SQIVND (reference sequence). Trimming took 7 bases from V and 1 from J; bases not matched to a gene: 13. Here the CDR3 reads CASTNGDRVPKNTEAFF. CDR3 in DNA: TGTGCCAGTACCAACGGGGACAGGGTCCCCAAGAACACTGAAGCTTTCTTT. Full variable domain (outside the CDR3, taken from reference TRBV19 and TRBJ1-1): DGGITQSPKYLFRKEGQNVTLSCEQNLNHDAMYWYRQDPGQGLRLIYYSQIVNDFQKGDIAEGYSVSREKKESFPLTVTSAQKNPTAFYLCASTNGDRVPKNTEAFFGQGTRLTVV.

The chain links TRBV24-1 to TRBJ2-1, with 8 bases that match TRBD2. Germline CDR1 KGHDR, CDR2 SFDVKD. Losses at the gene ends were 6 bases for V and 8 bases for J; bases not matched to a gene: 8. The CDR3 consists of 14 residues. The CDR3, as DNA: TGTGCCACCAGTTACGGGGGGGTCCGGGATGAGCAGTTCTTC. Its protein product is CATSYGGVRDEQFF.

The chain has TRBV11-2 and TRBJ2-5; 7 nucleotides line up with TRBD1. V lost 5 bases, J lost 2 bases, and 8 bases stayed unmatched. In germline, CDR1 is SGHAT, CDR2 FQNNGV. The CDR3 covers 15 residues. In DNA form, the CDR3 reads TGTGCCAGCAGCCTATACCCGGGACAGCAAGAGACCCAGTACTTC. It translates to CASSLYPGQQETQYF.

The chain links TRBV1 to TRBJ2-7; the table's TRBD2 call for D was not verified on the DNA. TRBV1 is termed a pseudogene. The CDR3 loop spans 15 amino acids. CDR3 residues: CTSSHGTSGRYEQYF. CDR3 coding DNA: TGCACCAGCAGCCACGGGACTAGCGGGAGGTACGAGCAGTACTTC.

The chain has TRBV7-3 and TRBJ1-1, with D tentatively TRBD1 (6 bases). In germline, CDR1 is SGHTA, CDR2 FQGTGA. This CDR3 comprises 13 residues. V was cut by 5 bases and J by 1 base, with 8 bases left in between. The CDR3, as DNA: TGTGCCAGCAGCGGGGGCCCGAACACTGAAGCTTTCTTT. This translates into CASSGGPNTEAFF.

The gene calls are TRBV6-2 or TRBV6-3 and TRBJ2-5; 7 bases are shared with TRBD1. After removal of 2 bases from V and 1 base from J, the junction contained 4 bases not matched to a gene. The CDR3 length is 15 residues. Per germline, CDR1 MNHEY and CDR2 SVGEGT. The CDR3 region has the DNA TGTGCCAGCAGTTACCAGACAGGGCCCCAAGAGACCCAGTACTTC. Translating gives CASSYQTGPQETQYF.

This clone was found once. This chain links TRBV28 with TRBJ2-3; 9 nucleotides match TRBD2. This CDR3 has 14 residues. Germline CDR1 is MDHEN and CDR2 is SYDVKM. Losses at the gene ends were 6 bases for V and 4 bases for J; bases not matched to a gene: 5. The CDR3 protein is CASSAASGADTQYF. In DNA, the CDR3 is TGTGCCAGCAGCGCTGCTAGCGGGGCAGATACGCAGTATTTT.

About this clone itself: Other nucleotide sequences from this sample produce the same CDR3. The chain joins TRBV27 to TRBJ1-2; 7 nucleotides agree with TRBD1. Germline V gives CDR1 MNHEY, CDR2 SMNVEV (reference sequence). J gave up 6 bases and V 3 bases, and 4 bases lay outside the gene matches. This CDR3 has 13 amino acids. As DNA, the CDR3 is TGTGCCAGCAGTTTTAGGACAGGCAATGGCTACACCTTC. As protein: CASSFRTGNGYTF.

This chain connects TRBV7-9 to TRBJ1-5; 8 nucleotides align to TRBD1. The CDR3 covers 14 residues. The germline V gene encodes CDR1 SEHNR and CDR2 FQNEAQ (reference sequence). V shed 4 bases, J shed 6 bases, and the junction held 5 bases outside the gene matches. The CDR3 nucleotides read TGTGCCAGCAGCTCACAGGGGGGAAGTCAGCCCCAGCATTTT. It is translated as CASSSQGGSQPQHF.

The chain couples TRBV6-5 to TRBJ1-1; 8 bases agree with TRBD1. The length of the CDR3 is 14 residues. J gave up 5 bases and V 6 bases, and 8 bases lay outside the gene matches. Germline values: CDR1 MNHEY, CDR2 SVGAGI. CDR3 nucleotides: TGTGCCAGCAGCAACGACAGGGGAATGACTGAAGCTTTCTTT. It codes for CASSNDRGMTEAFF.

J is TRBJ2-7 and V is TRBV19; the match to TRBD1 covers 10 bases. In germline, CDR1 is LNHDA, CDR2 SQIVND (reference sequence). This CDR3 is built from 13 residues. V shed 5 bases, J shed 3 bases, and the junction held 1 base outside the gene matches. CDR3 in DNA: TGTGCCAGTAGTGGACAGGGGGGCTACGAGCAGTACTTC. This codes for CASSGQGGYEQYF. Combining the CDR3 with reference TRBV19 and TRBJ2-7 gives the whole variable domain DGGITQSPKYLFRKEGQNVTLSCEQNLNHDAMYWYRQDPGQGLRLIYYSQIVNDFQKGDIAEGYSVSREKKESFPLTVTSAQKNPTAFYLCASSGQGGYEQYFGPGTRLTVT.

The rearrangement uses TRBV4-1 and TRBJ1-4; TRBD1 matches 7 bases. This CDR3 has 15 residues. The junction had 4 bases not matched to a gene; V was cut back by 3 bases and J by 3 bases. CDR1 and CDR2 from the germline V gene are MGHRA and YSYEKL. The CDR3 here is CASSHSTGSNEKLFF. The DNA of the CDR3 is TGCGCCAGCAGCCACTCGACAGGGTCTAATGAAAAACTGTTTTTT.

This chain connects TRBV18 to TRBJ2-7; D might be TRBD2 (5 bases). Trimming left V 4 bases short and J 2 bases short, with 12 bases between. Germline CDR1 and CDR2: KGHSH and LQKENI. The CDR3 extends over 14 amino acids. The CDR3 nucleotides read TGTGCCAGCTCACATCCAGCGGCTCCCTACGAGCAGTACTTC. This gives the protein CASSHPAAPYEQYF.

Here the CDR3 reads CASSQVEQPYTEAFF. The CDR3 nucleotides read TGTGCCAGCAGCCAAGTGGAGCAGCCATACACTGAAGCTTTCTTT. The J gene is TRBJ1-1, the V gene TRBV4-2; D is unresolved. This CDR3 is built from 15 residues. The germline V and J ends were trimmed by 1 base and 3 bases, with 12 bases remaining between them. CDR1 is LGHNA, CDR2 YNFKEQ, per germline.

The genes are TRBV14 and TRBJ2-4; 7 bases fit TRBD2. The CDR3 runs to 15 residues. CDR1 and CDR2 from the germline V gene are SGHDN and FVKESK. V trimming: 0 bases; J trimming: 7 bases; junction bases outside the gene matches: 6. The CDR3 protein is CASSQDLGGGNIQYF. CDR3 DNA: TGTGCCAGCAGCCAAGATCTCGGGGGAGGGAACATTCAGTACTTC.

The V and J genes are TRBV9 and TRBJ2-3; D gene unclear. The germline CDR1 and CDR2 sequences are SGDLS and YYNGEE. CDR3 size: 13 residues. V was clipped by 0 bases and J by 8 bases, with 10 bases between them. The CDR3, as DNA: TGTGCCAGCAGCGTAGAGCTTTACGGTACGCAGTATTTT. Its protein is CASSVELYGTQYF. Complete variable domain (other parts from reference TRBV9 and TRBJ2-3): DSGVTQTPKHLITATGQRVTLRCSPRSGDLSVYWYQQSLDQGLQFLIQYYNGEERAKGNILERFSAQQFPDLHSELNLSSLELGDSALYFCASSVELYGTQYFGPGTRLTVL.

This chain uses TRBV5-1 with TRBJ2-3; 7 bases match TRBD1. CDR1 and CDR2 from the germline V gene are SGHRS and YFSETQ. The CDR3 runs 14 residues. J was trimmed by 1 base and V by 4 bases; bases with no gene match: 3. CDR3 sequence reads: CASSEGQRTDTQYF. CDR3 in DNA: TGCGCCAGCAGCGAGGGACAGCGCACAGATACGCAGTATTTT. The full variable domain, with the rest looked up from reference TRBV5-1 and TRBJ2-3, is KAGVTQTPRYLIKTRGQQVTLSCSPISGHRSVSWYQQTPGQGLQFLFEYFSETQRNKGNFPGRFSGRQFSNSRSEMNVSTLELGDSALYLCASSEGQRTDTQYFGPGTRLTVL.

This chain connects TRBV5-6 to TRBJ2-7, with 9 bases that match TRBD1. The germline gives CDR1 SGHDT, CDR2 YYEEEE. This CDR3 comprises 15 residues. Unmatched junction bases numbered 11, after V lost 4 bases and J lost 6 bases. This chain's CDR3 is CASSGSGQGLREQYF. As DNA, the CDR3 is TGTGCCAGCAGCGGATCGGGACAGGGTTTACGCGAGCAGTACTTC.

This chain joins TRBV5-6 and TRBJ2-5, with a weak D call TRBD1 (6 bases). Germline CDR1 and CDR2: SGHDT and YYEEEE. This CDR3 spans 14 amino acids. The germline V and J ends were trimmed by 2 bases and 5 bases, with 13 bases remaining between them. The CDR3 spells CASSFSGDGETQYF. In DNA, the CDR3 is TGTGCCAGCAGCTTCTCAGGGGACGGGGAGACCCAGTACTTC.

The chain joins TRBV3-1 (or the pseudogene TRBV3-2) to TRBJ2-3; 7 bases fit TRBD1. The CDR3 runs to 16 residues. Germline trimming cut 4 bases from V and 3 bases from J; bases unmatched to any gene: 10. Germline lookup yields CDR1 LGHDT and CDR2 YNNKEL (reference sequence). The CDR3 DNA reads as TGTGCCAGCAGCCCGCGACAGGGTGTGAGAACAGATACGCAGTATTTT. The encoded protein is CASSPRQGVRTDTQYF.

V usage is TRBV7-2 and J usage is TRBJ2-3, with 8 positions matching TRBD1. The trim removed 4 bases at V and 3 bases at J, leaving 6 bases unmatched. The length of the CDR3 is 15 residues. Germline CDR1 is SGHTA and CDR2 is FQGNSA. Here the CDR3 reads CASSSRDRRTDTQYF. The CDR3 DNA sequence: TGTGCCAGCAGCTCCCGGGACAGGAGAACAGATACGCAGTATTTT.